This T cell receptor (beta chain) appears in the sequencing data of a study of T-cell memory formation after mild COVID-19. TCRdb itself ran the 5' RACE reads through MiXCR, one entry per CDR3 protein. The sample consists of approximately 290,000 distinct CDR3 sequences, roughly a fifth of them appearing once. This CDR3 comprises 12 residues. Germline CDR1 reads DFQATT; CDR2 reads SNEGSKA (reference sequence). Deletions cut 3 bases from V and 6 bases from J, with 9 bases between. Sequencing input: PBMCs or a T cell subset sorted from them (not recorded which). The chain carries TRBV20-1 and TRBJ1-5; D gene uncertain. The receptor comes from a man between 18 and 35 years old who had mild COVID-19 (a few samples of this study predate the infection). Cell type and time point are not known. CDR3 sequence: CSARIAAQPQHF. DNA of the CDR3: TGCAGTGCTAGGATTGCGGCTCAGCCCCAGCATTTT.